One and the same sample provided the 5 T cell receptor beta chains below, sequenced in a study of blood T cells in healthy people across ages. A second roughly 6 to 11 cycle PCR used barcoded and J-beta primers. Via MiXCR, TCRdb re-called the 5' RACE reads, giving one row per CDR3 protein. The sample holds 600,000 to 850,000 distinct CDR3 sequences; approximately 25% are singletons and the top ten take 8% to 10%. These data were also filed under a second study, of T cells of mothers and their children.

The material sequenced was blood. These receptors all stem from a boy aged 10-17 years in good health.

This clonotype turned up a few times. The J gene is TRBJ2-7, the V gene TRBV10-3; unclear D gene. The V end was cut by 4 bases, the J end by 6 bases, with 7 bases between. The V gene's germline CDR1 is ENHRY and CDR2 SYGVKD. The CDR3 sequence is 11 residues long. The CDR3 sequence: CAISGPSEQYF. The CDR3 nucleotides are TGTGCCATCAGTGGGCCGTCCGAGCAGTACTTC.

The chain couples TRBV20-1 to TRBJ2-7; 12 bases are a match to TRBD2. CDR1 is DFQATT, CDR2 SNEGSKA, per germline (reference sequence). The CDR3 is made up of 16 amino acids. Trimming cost V 0 bases and J 6 bases; bases outside gene matches: 9. CDR3 sequence reads: CSARDEQTSGSSEQYF. Written as DNA, the CDR3 is TGCAGTGCTAGAGATGAGCAGACTAGCGGGAGTTCCGAGCAGTACTTC.

The gene calls are TRBV29-1 and TRBJ2-3, with D perhaps assigned TRBD1 or TRBD2 (5 bases each). The CDR3 extends over 12 amino acids. With 8 bases removed from V and 5 bases from J, the gap between germline ends came to 14 bases. CDR1 is SQVTM, CDR2 ANQGSEA, per germline. CDR3 nucleotide sequence: TGCAGCCTCCGGGACGGAGGAGATACGCAGTATTTT. Its translation: CSLRDGGDTQYF.

V usage is TRBV20-1 and J usage is TRBJ2-3; TRBD2 aligns across 9 bases. The CDR3 totals 14 residues. V shed 6 bases and J 2 bases; nucleotides not matched to a gene: 6. Germline CDR1 DFQATT, CDR2 SNEGSKA (reference sequence). The CDR3 spells CSAPSGDSTDTQYF. DNA of the CDR3: TGCAGTGCCCCTAGCGGGGATTCCACAGATACGCAGTATTTT.

This clonotype was seen only a few times. The rearrangement uses TRBV2 and TRBJ2-5; tentative D call: TRBD1 (6 bases). Trimming shortened V by 6 bases and J by 4 bases, and 9 bases separated the two germline ends. The CDR3 runs to 12 residues. Germline lookup yields CDR1 SNHLY and CDR2 FYNNEI. The CDR3: CASRTGIETQYF. Here the CDR3 DNA reads TGTGCCAGCAGAACAGGGATAGAGACCCAGTACTTC.